This TCR beta chain derives from a study of cytomegalovirus exposure and HLA in healthy donors. The donors belonged to the approximately 130-subject validation cohort, separate from the approximately 700-subject first cohort. Germline CDR1 reads GTSNPN; CDR2 reads SVGIG (reference sequence). The CDR3 runs to 13 residues. The ends were cut back, 1 base at V and 5 bases at J, with 9 bases in the middle. Turning to this clone: The target antigen is unknown.

Study-wide results and caveats: In a later analysis, first-cohort TCR clusters were found to tend to co-occur in the 95 to 150 validation repertoires. Confirmation was obtained in vitro that a few CMV-associated chains are specific for CMV antigens.

Sequenced by immunoSEQ multiplex PCR; TCRdb stores in-frame clones only, minus some. There are about 140,000 clones in the sample; roughly 86% occur only once, and just under 9% lies in the top ten. The V and J genes are TRBV30 and TRBJ1-5; D call uncertain. The clonotype comes from a man younger than 35 in good health and CMV-seropositive. The material sequenced was PBMCs. The CDR3 coding sequence is TGTGCCTGGAGTGCCGACTCCTATCAGCCCCAGCATTTT. Translation: CAWSADSYQPQHF.